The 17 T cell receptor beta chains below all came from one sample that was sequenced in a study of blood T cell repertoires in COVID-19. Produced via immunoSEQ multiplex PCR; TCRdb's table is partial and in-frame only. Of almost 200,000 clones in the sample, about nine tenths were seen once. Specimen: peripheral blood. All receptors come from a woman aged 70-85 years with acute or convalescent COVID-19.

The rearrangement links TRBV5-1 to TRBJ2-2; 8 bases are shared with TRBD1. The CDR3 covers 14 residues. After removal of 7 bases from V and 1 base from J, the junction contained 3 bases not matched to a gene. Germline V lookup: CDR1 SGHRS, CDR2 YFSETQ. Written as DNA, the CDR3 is TGCGCCAGCGAAGGGACAGGGAACACCGGGGAGCTGTTTTTT. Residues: CASEGTGNTGELFF.

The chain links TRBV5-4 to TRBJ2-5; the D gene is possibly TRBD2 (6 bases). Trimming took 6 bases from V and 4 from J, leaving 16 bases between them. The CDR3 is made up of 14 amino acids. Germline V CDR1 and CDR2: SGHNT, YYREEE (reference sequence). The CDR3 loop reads CASKPGSRAETQYF. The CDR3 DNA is TGTGCCAGCAAGCCCGGGAGCAGAGCAGAGACCCAGTACTTC.

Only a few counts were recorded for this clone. The CDR3 nucleotides read TGCGCCAGCAGCCGCGAGGCCACCTCTAACTATGGCTACACCTTC. Its protein product is CASSREATSNYGYTF. J is TRBJ1-2 and V is TRBV5-1; D gene uncertain. CDR1 SGHRS and CDR2 YFSETQ come from the germline V gene. The CDR3 has 15 residues. V was shortened by 4 bases and J by 0 bases, with 13 bases between the two germline ends.

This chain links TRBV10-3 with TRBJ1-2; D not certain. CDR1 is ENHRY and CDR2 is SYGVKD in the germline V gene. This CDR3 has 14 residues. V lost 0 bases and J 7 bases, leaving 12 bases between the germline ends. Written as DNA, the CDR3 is TGTGCCATCAGTGAGTCGGCAGGATCGATTGGCTACACCTTC. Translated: CAISESAGSIGYTF.

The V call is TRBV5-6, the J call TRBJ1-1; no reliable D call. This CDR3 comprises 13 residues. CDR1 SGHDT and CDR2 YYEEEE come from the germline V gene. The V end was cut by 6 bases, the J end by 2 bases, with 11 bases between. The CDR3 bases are TGTGCCAGCACCCGAGATCCAAACACTGAAGCTTTCTTT. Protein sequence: CASTRDPNTEAFF.

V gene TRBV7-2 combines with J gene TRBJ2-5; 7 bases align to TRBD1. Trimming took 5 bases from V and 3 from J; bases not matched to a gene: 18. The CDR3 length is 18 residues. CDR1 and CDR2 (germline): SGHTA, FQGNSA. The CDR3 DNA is TGTGCCAGCAGCCTGGGACAGAGGCCCCTGGGCAAAAAAGAGACCCAGTACTTC. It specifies CASSLGQRPLGKKETQYF.

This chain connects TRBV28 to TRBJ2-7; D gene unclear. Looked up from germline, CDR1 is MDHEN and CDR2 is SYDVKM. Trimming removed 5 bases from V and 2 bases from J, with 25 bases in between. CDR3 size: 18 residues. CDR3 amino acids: CASSPISLGRWMTYEQYF. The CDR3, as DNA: TGTGCCAGCAGTCCGATTTCCTTGGGCAGGTGGATGACCTACGAGCAGTACTTC.

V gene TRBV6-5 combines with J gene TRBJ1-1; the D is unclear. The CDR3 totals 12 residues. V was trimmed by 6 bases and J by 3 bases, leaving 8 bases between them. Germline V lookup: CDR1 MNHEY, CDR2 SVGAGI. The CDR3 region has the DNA TGTGCCAGCAGCCTACAGCACACTGAAGCTTTCTTT. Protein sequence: CASSLQHTEAFF.

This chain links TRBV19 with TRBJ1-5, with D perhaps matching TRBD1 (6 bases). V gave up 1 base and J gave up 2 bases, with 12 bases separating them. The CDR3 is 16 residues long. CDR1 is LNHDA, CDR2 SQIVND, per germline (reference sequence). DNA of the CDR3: TGTGCCAGTAGTATAGCTCCAGGGGCTGGCAATCAGCCCCAGCATTTT. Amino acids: CASSIAPGAGNQPQHF.

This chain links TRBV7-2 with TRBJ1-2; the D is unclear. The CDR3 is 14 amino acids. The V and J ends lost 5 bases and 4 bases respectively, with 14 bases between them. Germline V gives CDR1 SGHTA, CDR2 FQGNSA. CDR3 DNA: TGTGCCAGCAGCCCCTCTACAGTTCCCTATGGCTACACCTTC. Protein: CASSPSTVPYGYTF.

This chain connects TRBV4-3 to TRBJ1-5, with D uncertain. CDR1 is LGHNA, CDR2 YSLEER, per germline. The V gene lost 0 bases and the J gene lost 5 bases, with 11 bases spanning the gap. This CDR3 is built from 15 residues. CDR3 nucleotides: TGCGCCAGCAGCCAAGATTGGTCGGTCCATCAGCCCCAGCATTTT. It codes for CASSQDWSVHQPQHF.

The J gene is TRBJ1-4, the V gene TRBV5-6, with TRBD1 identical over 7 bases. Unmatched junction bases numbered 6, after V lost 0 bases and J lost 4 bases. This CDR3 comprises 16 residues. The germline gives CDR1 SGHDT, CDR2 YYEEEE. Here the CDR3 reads CASSLAGRGVNEKLFF. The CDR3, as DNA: TGTGCCAGCAGCTTGGCCGGCAGGGGGGTTAATGAAAAACTGTTTTTT.

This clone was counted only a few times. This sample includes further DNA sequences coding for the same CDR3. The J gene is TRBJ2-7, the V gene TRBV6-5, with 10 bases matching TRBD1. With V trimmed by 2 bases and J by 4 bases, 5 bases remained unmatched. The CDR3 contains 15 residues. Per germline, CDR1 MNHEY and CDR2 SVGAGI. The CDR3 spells CASSYRGQGTYEQYF. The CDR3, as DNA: TGTGCCAGCAGTTACAGGGGACAGGGGACTTACGAGCAGTACTTC.

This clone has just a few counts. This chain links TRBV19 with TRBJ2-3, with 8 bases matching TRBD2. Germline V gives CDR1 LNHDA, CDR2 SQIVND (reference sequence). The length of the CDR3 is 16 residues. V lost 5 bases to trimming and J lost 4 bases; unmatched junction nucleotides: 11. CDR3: CASSVAGPGGSDTQYF. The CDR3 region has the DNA TGTGCCAGTAGTGTAGCGGGACCCGGAGGGTCAGATACGCAGTATTTT.

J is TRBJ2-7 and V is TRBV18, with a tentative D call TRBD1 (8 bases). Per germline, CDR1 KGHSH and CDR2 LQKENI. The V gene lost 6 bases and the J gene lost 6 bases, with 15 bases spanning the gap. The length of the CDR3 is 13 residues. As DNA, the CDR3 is TGTGCCAGCTCGCGGGGGACAGGCTCCGAGCAGTACTTC. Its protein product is CASSRGTGSEQYF.

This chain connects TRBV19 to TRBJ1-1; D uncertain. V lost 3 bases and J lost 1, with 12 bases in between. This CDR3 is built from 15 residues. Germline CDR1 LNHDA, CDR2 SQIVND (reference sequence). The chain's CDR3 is CASSIPRVKNTEAFF. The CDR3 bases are TGTGCCAGTAGTATCCCGAGGGTTAAGAACACTGAAGCTTTCTTT.

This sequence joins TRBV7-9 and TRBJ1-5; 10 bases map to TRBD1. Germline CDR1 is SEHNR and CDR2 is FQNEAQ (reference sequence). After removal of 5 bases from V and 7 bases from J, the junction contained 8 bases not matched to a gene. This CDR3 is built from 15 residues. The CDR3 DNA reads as TGTGCCAGCAGCGAACGGGACAGGGGCGACCAGCCCCAGCATTTT. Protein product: CASSERDRGDQPQHF.